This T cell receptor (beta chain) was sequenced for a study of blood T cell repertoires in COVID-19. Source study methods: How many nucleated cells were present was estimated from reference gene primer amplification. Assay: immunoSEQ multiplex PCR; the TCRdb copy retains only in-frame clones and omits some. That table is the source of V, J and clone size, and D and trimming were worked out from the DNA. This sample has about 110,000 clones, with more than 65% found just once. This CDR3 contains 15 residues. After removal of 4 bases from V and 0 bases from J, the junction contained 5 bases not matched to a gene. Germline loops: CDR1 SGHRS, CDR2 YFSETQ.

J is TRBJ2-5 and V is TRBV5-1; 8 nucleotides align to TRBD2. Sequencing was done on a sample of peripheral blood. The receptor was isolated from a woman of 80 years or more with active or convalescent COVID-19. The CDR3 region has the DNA TGCGCCAGCAGCCCCGGTAGCGGGAACCAAGAGACCCAGTACTTC. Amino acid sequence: CASSPGSGNQETQYF.